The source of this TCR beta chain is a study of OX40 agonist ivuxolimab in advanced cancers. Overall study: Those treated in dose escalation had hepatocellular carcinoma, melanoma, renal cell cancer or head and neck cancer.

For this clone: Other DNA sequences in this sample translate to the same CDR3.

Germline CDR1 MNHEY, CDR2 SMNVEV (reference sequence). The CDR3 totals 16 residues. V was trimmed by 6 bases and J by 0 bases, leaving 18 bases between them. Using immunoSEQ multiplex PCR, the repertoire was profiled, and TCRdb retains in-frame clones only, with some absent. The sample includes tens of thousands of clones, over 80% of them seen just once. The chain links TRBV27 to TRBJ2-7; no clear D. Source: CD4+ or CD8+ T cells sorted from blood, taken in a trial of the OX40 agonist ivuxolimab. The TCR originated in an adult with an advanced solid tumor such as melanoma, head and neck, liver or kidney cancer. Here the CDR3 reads CASSPSWQAYSYEQYF. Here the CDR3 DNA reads TGTGCCAGCAGCCCAAGTTGGCAGGCGTACTCCTACGAGCAGTACTTC.